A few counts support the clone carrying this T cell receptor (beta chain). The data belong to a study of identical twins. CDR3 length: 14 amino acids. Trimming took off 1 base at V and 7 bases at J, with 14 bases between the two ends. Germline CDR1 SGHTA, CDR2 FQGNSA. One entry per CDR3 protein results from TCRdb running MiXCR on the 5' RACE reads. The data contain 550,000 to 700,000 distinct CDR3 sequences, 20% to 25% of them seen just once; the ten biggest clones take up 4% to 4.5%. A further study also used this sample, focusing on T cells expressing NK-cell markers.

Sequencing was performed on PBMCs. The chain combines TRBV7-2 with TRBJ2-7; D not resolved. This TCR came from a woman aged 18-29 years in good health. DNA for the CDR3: TGTGCCAGCAGCTTAGAATTGGACGTCGGTGAGCAGTACTTC. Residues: CASSLELDVGEQYF.